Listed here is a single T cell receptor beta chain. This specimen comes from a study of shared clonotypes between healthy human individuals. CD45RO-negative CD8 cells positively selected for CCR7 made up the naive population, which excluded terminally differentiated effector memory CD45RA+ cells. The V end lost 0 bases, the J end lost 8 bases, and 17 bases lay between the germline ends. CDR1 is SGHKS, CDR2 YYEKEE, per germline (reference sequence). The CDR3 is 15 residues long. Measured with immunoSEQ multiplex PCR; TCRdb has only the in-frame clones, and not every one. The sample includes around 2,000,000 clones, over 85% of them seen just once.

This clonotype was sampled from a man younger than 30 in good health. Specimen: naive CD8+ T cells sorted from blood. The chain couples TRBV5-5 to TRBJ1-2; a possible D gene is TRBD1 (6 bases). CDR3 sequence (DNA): TGTGCCAGCAGCTTGGCCAGCAGGGGCCTAAGGGGCTACACCTTC. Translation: CASSLASRGLRGYTF. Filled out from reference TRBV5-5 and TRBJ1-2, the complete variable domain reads DAGVTQSPTHLIKTRGQQVTLRCSPISGHKSVSWYQQVLGQGPQFIFQYYEKEERGRGNFPDRFSARQFPNYSSELNVNALLLGDSALYLCASSLASRGLRGYTFGSGTRLTVV.